This entry is about one T cell receptor (beta chain). Antigen specificity is unknown. The V end was cut by 5 bases, the J end by 4 bases, with 19 bases between. Germline CDR1 and CDR2: SGHKS and YYEKEE (reference sequence). The CDR3 contains 16 residues. Both 60 Vbeta primers and 13 Jbeta primers went into the PCR. Original analysis: Unique TCR beta chains totaled around 86 million in a later count, with roughly 11 million of them shared. The assay was immunoSEQ multiplex PCR, and TCRdb's table has in-frame clones only and misses some. The D gene and trimming were derived from the DNA, and the V and J assignments and clone size from that table. The data hold under 150,000 clones, with about 76% observed a single time. The data stem from a study of cytomegalovirus exposure and HLA in healthy donors. General study points: A missense variant in DCLRE1C was later tied to TCR beta V- and J-gene trimming. In a later analysis, productive TCRs from donors in an Asian-associated ancestry cluster reportedly carried fewer N-insertions than the cohort mean.

Sequenced: PBMCs. The chain combines TRBV5-5 with TRBJ1-3, with a possible D match to TRBD1 (5 bases). This TCR was recovered from a man between 18 and 29 years old in good health and CMV-seronegative. CDR3 region: CASSLTGTPLGNTIYF. CDR3 sequence (DNA): TGTGCCAGCAGTCTGACCGGGACTCCCCTCGGAAACACCATATATTTT.